This is a list of T cell receptor beta chains from one sample in a study of blood T cell repertoires in COVID-19. Libraries were prepared by immunoSEQ multiplex PCR; TCRdb keeps only in-frame clonotypes and omits some of them. This sample has 150,000 to 200,000 clones, with around 90% found just once. Material for sequencing was peripheral blood. The receptors originated from a human donor in a cohort sampled during active COVID-19. Each CDR3 is given with its conserved first and last residue. D genes are given only for firm matches. Clone size, where shown, is once, few, many, or a class for clones that have expanded.

TRBJ2-5	TRBD1	TRBV30	-	TGTGCCTGGAGTGAAGACAGGGTGGAGACCCAGTACTTC	CAWSEDRVETQYF
TRBJ2-2	-	TRBV9	-	TGTGCCAGCAGCGTAGGTGGCGGAGGTGGCCCTTTGAACACCGGGGAGCTGTTTTTT	CASSVGGGGGPLNTGELFF
TRBJ1-3	-	TRBV6-2/TRBV6-3	-	TGTGCCAGCAGTTGGGGCAGCGTAGACTCTGGAAACACCATATATTTT	CASSWGSVDSGNTIYF
TRBJ2-3	TRBD2	TRBV7-6	-	TGTGCCAGCAGCTCCCCCTCCTGGGGGGGATCAGATACGCAGTATTTT	CASSSPSWGGSDTQYF
TRBJ1-4	-	TRBV2	-	TGTGCCAGCAAGCCGGTCGGTGAAAAACTGTTTTTT	CASKPVGEKLFF
TRBJ2-3	-	TRBV11-3	-	TGTGCCAGCAGCTTAGCCGGGGCAGATACGCAGTATTTT	CASSLAGADTQYF
TRBJ2-1	-	TRBV6-5	-	TGTGCCAGCAGTACGGGCAGGGGAAGGGGCAATGAGCAGTTCTTC	CASSTGRGRGNEQFF
TRBJ2-2	TRBD1	TRBV4-1	few	TGCGCCAGCAGCCAAGTGACAGGGGGCGCTTTGGCCGGGGAGCTGTTTTTT	CASSQVTGGALAGELFF
TRBJ2-3	TRBD2	TRBV5-8	-	TGTGCCAGCAGCTTGGGGATAGCGGGGATTCCTAGCACAGATACGCAGTATTTT	CASSLGIAGIPSTDTQYF
TRBJ1-1	TRBD1	TRBV19	-	TGTGCCAGTTTGCAAGACAGGGCAGGCACTGAAGCTTTCTTT	CASLQDRAGTEAFF
TRBJ1-5	TRBD1	TRBV19	-	TGTGCCAGTAGTCCCGGACAGGGCTACCAGCCCCAGCATTTT	CASSPGQGYQPQHF
TRBJ2-3	TRBD2	TRBV29-1	-	TGCAGCGCAAGCGGGCTAGCGGGTTTTAGCACAGATACGCAGTATTTT	CSASGLAGFSTDTQYF
TRBJ2-7	TRBD2	TRBV5-1	-	TGCGCCAGCAGCTTGGGGGGGACTAGCGGGATAACGTACGAGCAGTACTTC	CASSLGGTSGITYEQYF
TRBJ2-3	-	TRBV7-9	-	TGTGCCAGCAGCGCCCTAGGGGCTAGCACAGATACGCAGTATTTT	CASSALGASTDTQYF
TRBJ2-1	TRBD2	TRBV6-6	-	TGTGCCAGCAGACGAGACTCTAGCGGCACAACCTACAATGAGCAGTTCTTC	CASRRDSSGTTYNEQFF
TRBJ2-7	TRBD1	TRBV19	-	TGTGCCAGTAGTGTTAGGGGGCCTAGCGAGCAGTACTTC	CASSVRGPSEQYF
TRBJ1-6	-	TRBV3-1/TRBV3-2	-	TGTGCCAGCAGACCCACAGGGTTCCTCTCACCCCTCCACTTT	CASRPTGFLSPLHF
TRBJ2-7	-	TRBV28	-	TGTGCCAGCAGTCGCCCTCCCGAGGGCTACGAGCAGTACTTC	CASSRPPEGYEQYF
TRBJ2-5	-	TRBV20-1	-	TGCAGTGCTAGTTTCCTTGGGCTAGCGCAAGAGACCCAGTACTTC	CSASFLGLAQETQYF
TRBJ1-3	TRBD1	TRBV9	-	TGTGCCAGCAGCGGATCTATCGGACAGGACAACACCATATATTTT	CASSGSIGQDNTIYF
TRBJ2-7	-	TRBV6-7	-	TGTGCCAGCAGTTACTCCCCGGGATTTTTGGCCTACGAGCAGTACTTC	CASSYSPGFLAYEQYF
TRBJ2-1	-	TRBV10-3	-	TGTGCCATCAGTGAGTCGGTGACTGTGAACAATGAGCAGTTCTTC	CAISESVTVNNEQFF
TRBJ1-5	TRBD1	TRBV4-1	-	TGCGCCAGCAGCCTCCAGGGGGGCAATCAGCCCCAGCATTTT	CASSLQGGNQPQHF
TRBJ1-1	-	TRBV7-2	-	TGTGCCAGCAGCTTAGGACACCTCACTGAAGCTTTCTTT	CASSLGHLTEAFF
TRBJ2-7	TRBD1	TRBV15	-	TGTGCCACCAGCAGAGCCGGGACAGGGGACTACGAGCAGTACTTC	CATSRAGTGDYEQYF
TRBJ1-1	-	TRBV7-9	-	TGTGCCAGCAGCTTAGTGGGGCAGTACGAAGCTTTCTTT	CASSLVGQYEAFF
TRBJ2-5	-	TRBV30	-	TGTGCCTGGAGTGTACTCCGACCCGCGGCCGGATTTGTGCAAGAGACCCAGTACTTC	CAWSVLRPAAGFVQETQYF
TRBJ2-7	TRBD1	TRBV6-6	-	TGTGCCAGCAGGATGACAGGGGGCTTCGAGCAGTACTTC	CASRMTGGFEQYF
TRBJ2-3	TRBD2	TRBV18	-	TGTGCCAGCTCAACTCGGACTAGCGGGAGTACAGATACGCAGTATTTT	CASSTRTSGSTDTQYF
TRBJ1-1	-	TRBV7-9	-	TGTGCCAGCAGTTCAGTTTTGGCTGAAGCTTTCTTT	CASSSVLAEAFF
TRBJ2-6	-	TRBV9	-	TGTGCCAGCAGCGTGGGGGGATCTGGGGCCAACGTCCTGACTTTC	CASSVGGSGANVLTF
TRBJ1-4	TRBD1	TRBV5-1	-	TGCGCCAGCAGCTCACAGGGGGCGAGTGAAAAACTGTTTTTT	CASSSQGASEKLFF
TRBJ2-7	TRBD1	TRBV6-5	-	TGTGCCAGCAGACCCCGTGACAGGGGTCCATACGAGCAGTACTTC	CASRPRDRGPYEQYF
TRBJ1-5	-	TRBV5-1	-	TGCGCCAGCAGCTTGGATGTAAATGGGGCGGCGCCCCAGCATTTT	CASSLDVNGAAPQHF
TRBJ2-5	TRBD1	TRBV5-1	-	TGCGCCAGCAGCTTGATGGGACAGAACCAAGAGACCCAGTACTTC	CASSLMGQNQETQYF
TRBJ2-7	-	TRBV3-1/TRBV3-2	-	TGTGCCAGCAGCCCGGTGGGGGGTCTACTCACCTACGAGCAGTACTTC	CASSPVGGLLTYEQYF
TRBJ2-3	-	TRBV9	-	TGTGCCAGCAGCGTAGAGGGCCTAGCGATCACAGATACGCAGTATTTT	CASSVEGLAITDTQYF
TRBJ2-1	TRBD2	TRBV30	-	TGTGCCTGGAGTACTACTAGGACTAGCGGGAGGGCTGAGCAGTTCTTC	CAWSTTRTSGRAEQFF
TRBJ1-1	-	TRBV6-5	-	TGTGCCAGCAGTTACCCGGGGAACACTGAAGCTTTCTTT	CASSYPGNTEAFF
TRBJ2-1	TRBD2	TRBV29-1	-	TGCAGCGCCGATCAGGGAGGGTCCTACAATGAGCAGTTCTTC	CSADQGGSYNEQFF
TRBJ2-3	TRBD1	TRBV10-1	-	TGCGCCAGCAGTGAATGGGACAGGGAAGATACGCAGTATTTT	CASSEWDREDTQYF
TRBJ1-4	-	TRBV7-9	-	TGTGCCAGCAGCCCAGGAGGGACGGATAATGAAAAACTGTTTTTT	CASSPGGTDNEKLFF
TRBJ2-7	-	TRBV9	-	TGTGCCAGCAGCGTAGCAGGGGCAAACGAGCAGTACTTC	CASSVAGANEQYF
TRBJ1-5	-	TRBV19	few	TGTGCCAGTAGTATCAGTGCAGGGGACAATCAGCCCCAGCATTTT	CASSISAGDNQPQHF
TRBJ2-1	-	TRBV28	-	TGTGCCAGCAGGGGGAGGTTGAGGGATGAGCAGTTCTTC	CASRGRLRDEQFF
TRBJ2-5	-	TRBV4-3	-	TGCGCCAGCAGCCAAGATCGGGGGGAGACCCAGTACTTC	CASSQDRGETQYF
TRBJ2-5	-	TRBV30	once	TGTGCCTGGAGTGTAAAACTAGGGGAGACCCAGTACTTC	CAWSVKLGETQYF
TRBJ2-3	-	TRBV6-4	-	TGTGCCAGCAGTGACCCTGAGGCGGGACGGAGCACAGATACGCAGTATTTT	CASSDPEAGRSTDTQYF
TRBJ2-7	-	TRBV5-4	-	TGTGCCAGCAGCTGGGGCAGTGGCTCCTACGAGCAGTACTTC	CASSWGSGSYEQYF
TRBJ2-5	TRBD2	TRBV4-1	-	TGCGCCAGCAGCCAGCAGACTAGCGCGGAGACCCAGTACTTC	CASSQQTSAETQYF
TRBJ2-2	-	TRBV28	-	TGTGCCAGCAGTCGTCCTAACACCGGGGAGCTGTTTTTT	CASSRPNTGELFF